One sample yielded the 20 T cell receptor beta chains listed below, sequenced in a study of T cell responses to AZD1222 COVID-19 vaccine. The table came from immunoSEQ multiplex PCR; TCRdb's copy has only in-frame clones and leaves some out. In the table there are about 91,000 clones, roughly 88% of which are singletons. The source material was peripheral blood, sampled on day 0 of AZD1222 vaccination. The receptors derive from an adult in good health.

The V gene is TRBV2, the J gene TRBJ1-4, with 9 bases fitting TRBD1. Germline loops: CDR1 SNHLY, CDR2 FYNNEI. Unmatched junction bases numbered 8, after V lost 7 bases and J lost 8 bases. CDR3 length: 14 amino acids. CDR3 residues: CASTIQGAGEKLFF. The CDR3 DNA sequence: TGTGCCAGCACCATACAGGGGGCTGGCGAAAAACTGTTTTTT.

The chain links TRBV5-4 to TRBJ1-2; 7 bases match TRBD1. CDR3 size: 14 residues. The J segment lost 6 bases and the V segment lost 3 bases, leaving 8 bases of the junction unmatched. The V gene's germline CDR1 is SGHNT and CDR2 YYREEE (reference sequence). The CDR3 sequence is CASSSNRGGNGYTF. The CDR3 nucleotides are TGTGCCAGCAGCTCGAACAGGGGCGGGAATGGCTACACCTTC. The full variable domain, rest sourced from reference TRBV5-4 and TRBJ1-2, is ETGVTQSPTHLIKTRGQQVTLRCSSQSGHNTVSWYQQALGQGPQFIFQYYREEENGRGNFPPRFSGLQFPNYSSELNVNALELDDSALYLCASSSNRGGNGYTFGSGTRLTVV.

This rearrangement joins TRBV15 to TRBJ1-5; D ambiguous. The V gene lost 1 base and the J gene lost 0 bases, with 7 bases spanning the gap. CDR1 LNHNV and CDR2 YYDKDF come from the germline V gene (reference sequence). The CDR3 length is 15 residues. The CDR3: CATSRVYSSNQPQHF. CDR3 coding DNA: TGTGCCACCAGCAGAGTCTACAGTAGCAATCAGCCCCAGCATTTT.

The rearrangement joins TRBV6-5 to TRBJ1-2, with no clear D. Trimming pared 6 bases from V and 8 bases from J, leaving 16 bases between. CDR3 length equals 13 residues. Germline lookup yields CDR1 MNHEY and CDR2 SVGAGI. As DNA, the CDR3 is TGTGCCAGCAGGGCAGGCGGGGAGGGAGGCTACACCTTC. Amino acid sequence: CASRAGGEGGYTF.

V gene TRBV4-3 combines with J gene TRBJ1-4; no clear D gene. The CDR3 has 16 amino acids. Germline values: CDR1 LGHNA, CDR2 YSLEER. V lost 4 bases and J lost 4, with 16 bases in between. CDR3: CASSPAFETGNEKLFF. Written as DNA, the CDR3 is TGCGCCAGCAGCCCAGCCTTCGAGACTGGTAATGAAAAACTGTTTTTT.

V gene TRBV3-1 (or the pseudogene TRBV3-2) combines with J gene TRBJ2-3, with D possibly matching TRBD1 (5 bases). This CDR3 is built from 15 residues. V was cut by 4 bases and J by 0 bases, with 11 bases left in between. CDR1 is LGHDT and CDR2 is YNNKEL in the germline V gene (reference sequence). CDR3 DNA: TGTGCCAGCAGCCTGCAGACAGCAAGCACAGATACGCAGTATTTT. Its translation is CASSLQTASTDTQYF.

The chain uses TRBV19 and TRBJ1-5; 8 bases map to TRBD1. Germline assignment: CDR1 LNHDA and CDR2 SQIVND (reference sequence). V lost 7 bases, J lost 6 bases, and 11 bases stayed unmatched. The length of the CDR3 is 15 residues. The DNA of the CDR3 is TGTGCCAGTACCCCCGGCAGGGGGCGCTTTCAGCCCCAGCATTTT. Amino acid sequence: CASTPGRGRFQPQHF.

This chain connects TRBV7-9 to TRBJ2-3; 15 nucleotides agree with TRBD2. Per germline, CDR1 SEHNR and CDR2 FQNEAQ (reference sequence). Germline trimming cut 5 bases from V and 1 base from J; bases unmatched to any gene: 4. The CDR3 has 17 amino acids. CDR3 bases: TGTGCCAGCAGCCGGACTAGCGGGAGGGATGGCACAGATACGCAGTATTTT. Translation: CASSRTSGRDGTDTQYF.

This chain connects TRBV5-4 to TRBJ2-5; D may be TRBD1 (6 bases). CDR3 length: 16 residues. V was clipped by 3 bases and J by 3 bases, with 18 bases between them. Germline CDR1 and CDR2: SGHNT and YYREEE (reference sequence). CDR3 sequence reads: CASSYENRDIKETQYF. In DNA form, the CDR3 reads TGTGCCAGCAGCTATGAAAACCGGGACATCAAAGAGACCCAGTACTTC.

V usage is TRBV7-9 and J usage is TRBJ2-7; 7 bases fit TRBD2. Germline V gene data show CDR1 as SEHNR and CDR2 as FQNEAQ (reference sequence). V was pared by 3 bases and J by 2 bases, with 4 bases of the junction left unmatched. This CDR3 is 14 amino acids long. The CDR3 coding sequence is TGTGCCAGCAGCTTTAGCGGGCCAACCTACGAGCAGTACTTC. Amino acid sequence: CASSFSGPTYEQYF.

V is TRBV6-5 and J is TRBJ2-7; D possibly uses TRBD1 or TRBD2 (5 bases each). Between the trimmed V and J ends, which lost 11 bases and 2 bases, there was a span of 10 bases. Germline CDR1 reads MNHEY; CDR2 reads SVGAGI. This CDR3 spans 11 amino acids. This chain's CDR3 is CAYRDAYEQYF. CDR3 nucleotide sequence: TGTGCCTACCGGGACGCCTACGAGCAGTACTTC.

The chain has TRBV5-1 and TRBJ1-2; D not resolved. The CDR3 extends over 14 amino acids. Germline V gene data show CDR1 as SGHRS and CDR2 as YFSETQ. V shed 5 bases and J shed 4 bases, with 15 bases lying between them. The DNA for the CDR3 is TGCGCCAGCAGTCCCTCCCCGGGTTCCTATGGCTACACCTTC. This sequence encodes CASSPSPGSYGYTF.

A few counts support this clone. The rearrangement joins TRBV18 to TRBJ1-4; a weak D match, TRBD1 (6 bases). CDR1 KGHSH and CDR2 LQKENI come from the germline V gene. This CDR3 has 14 residues. Trimming cost V 4 bases and J 7 bases, with 13 bases left between them. CDR3 sequence (DNA): TGTGCCAGCTCACAGACAGGTAACGGTGAAAAACTGTTTTTT. Translated: CASSQTGNGEKLFF.

The V gene is TRBV6-5, the J gene TRBJ2-7; TRBD1 aligns across 11 bases. The CDR3 loop spans 15 amino acids. With V trimmed by 6 bases and J by 6 bases, 10 bases remained unmatched. CDR1 is MNHEY, CDR2 SVGAGI, per germline. The CDR3 region is CASRLGTGGGGEQYF. The CDR3 region has the DNA TGTGCCAGCAGACTCGGGACAGGGGGAGGAGGCGAGCAGTACTTC.

This chain joins TRBV6-5 and TRBJ1-1; D is ambiguous. Germline V CDR1 and CDR2: MNHEY, SVGAGI. CDR3 size: 15 residues. Trimming took 6 bases from V and 0 from J, leaving 14 bases between them. CDR3 sequence: CASRPPPHMNTEAFF. In nucleotides, the CDR3 is TGTGCCAGCAGGCCTCCCCCACACATGAACACTGAAGCTTTCTTT.

V and J are TRBV7-2 and TRBJ2-7; 10 bases map to TRBD2. V was clipped by 7 bases and J by 7 bases; unmatched bases: 16. From germline, CDR1 is SGHTA and CDR2 FQGNSA. The CDR3 contains 16 residues. The CDR3 loop reads CASTRRVAGGLLEQYF. The CDR3 bases are TGTGCCAGCACCCGGCGGGTAGCGGGAGGCCTCCTGGAGCAGTACTTC. Variable domain in full (rest from reference TRBV7-2 and TRBJ2-7): GAGVSQSPSNKVTEKGKDVELRCDPISGHTALYWYRQSLGQGLEFLIYFQGNSAPDKSGLPSDRFSAERTGGSVSTLTIQRTQQEDSAVYLCASTRRVAGGLLEQYFGPGTRLTVT.

The chain combines TRBV19 with TRBJ1-1; D gene unclear. CDR3 length equals 16 residues. The V gene's germline CDR1 is LNHDA and CDR2 SQIVND (reference sequence). Trimming stripped 6 bases from V and 2 bases from J, with 19 bases between. In nucleotides, the CDR3 is TGTGCCAGTAGAAGGCCGGGAGCAGGCCCTAACACTGAAGCTTTCTTT. Translated, it gives CASRRPGAGPNTEAFF. Based on the CDR3 plus reference TRBV19 and TRBJ1-1, the full variable domain is DGGITQSPKYLFRKEGQNVTLSCEQNLNHDAMYWYRQDPGQGLRLIYYSQIVNDFQKGDIAEGYSVSREKKESFPLTVTSAQKNPTAFYLCASRRPGAGPNTEAFFGQGTRLTVV.

The V gene is TRBV6-2 or TRBV6-3, the J gene TRBJ2-4, with 13 bases identical to TRBD2. Germline CDR1 and CDR2: MNHEY and SVGEGT. This CDR3 spans 15 amino acids. Trimming cost V 5 bases and J 4 bases; bases outside gene matches: 2. The DNA of the CDR3 is TGTGCCAGCAGTACTAGCGGGAGGGGTAAAAACATTCAGTACTTC. Protein sequence: CASSTSGRGKNIQYF.

The chain uses TRBV19 and TRBJ2-1; no definite D call. V was trimmed by 3 bases and J by 7 bases, leaving 13 bases between them. The CDR3 covers 14 residues. Germline-derived CDR1 and CDR2 are LNHDA and SQIVND (reference sequence). CDR3 amino acids: CASSISLFQNEQFF. In DNA, the CDR3 is TGTGCCAGTAGTATTAGCCTATTCCAAAATGAGCAGTTCTTC.

CDR3: CASSLSLAGGPNEQFF. CDR3 DNA sequence: TGTGCCAGCAGCTTATCCCTAGCGGGAGGACCGAATGAGCAGTTCTTC. The chain joins TRBV7-3 to TRBJ2-1; TRBD2 aligns across 11 bases. V gave up 2 bases and J gave up 7 bases; unmatched junction bases: 7. The CDR3 contains 16 residues. The germline V gene has CDR1 SGHTA and CDR2 FQGTGA.